Many counts were recorded for the clone carrying this T cell receptor beta chain. Its antigen is not identified. TCRdb re-analysed the reads in MiXCR, keeping a single row per CDR3 protein. The sample yields approximately 500,000 distinct CDR3 sequences, about 15% seen once. The sample comes from a study of T cell repertoires in cytomegalovirus infection. As for the study in general: CMV infection and matching HLA type were both indicated by public TCR beta signatures.

CDR3 length: 16 residues. V lost 6 bases and J 3 bases, leaving 15 bases between the germline ends. CDR1 and CDR2 (germline): MNHNS, SASEGT. General study findings and limits: CMV carriers having the relevant HLA were flagged by cumulative public TCR beta family frequency. Across the ex vivo response, the dominant clonotypes were HLA-C-restricted CMV-specific TCR beta clonotypes.

The V gene is TRBV6-1, the J gene TRBJ1-6; D is possibly TRBD1 (5 bases). The sequenced sample was CD8+ T cells from PBMCs. The sequence derives from a human donor in good health (CMV status not recorded). Some clones in this sample may be carry-over from other donors' samples. The CDR3 region has the DNA TGTGCCAGCAGCCCAGACAGTCCCGGCTATAATTCACCCCTCCACTTT. It encodes CASSPDSPGYNSPLHF.